This T cell receptor (beta chain) was sequenced in a study of blood T cell repertoires in COVID-19. Study-level information: The samples span acute and convalescent COVID-19 from the United States, Italy and Spain. Nucleic acid was either cDNA or gDNA, and it came from T cells, B-cell-depleted T cells, or PBMCs.

Per the study methods: Amplification with reference gene primers provided the estimates of nucleated cell counts. Measured with immunoSEQ multiplex PCR; TCRdb has only the in-frame clones, and not every one. V and J calls and clone size are copied from that table; D and trimming were computed from the DNA. The sample has under 250,000 clones; over 70% are singletons. V lost 6 bases and J lost 7, with 15 bases in between. Germline V gene data show CDR1 as SNHLY and CDR2 as FYNNEI. This CDR3 is built from 14 residues. Source material: peripheral blood. The clonotype originates from a woman aged 65 to 85 with acute or convalescent COVID-19. The chain joins TRBV2 to TRBJ1-4; TRBD1 might be the D (6 bases). As DNA, the CDR3 is TGTGCCAGCAGAAAGGACAGTCTTTCTGAAAAACTGTTTTTT. It yields the protein CASRKDSLSEKLFF.